This T cell receptor beta chain derives from a study of blood T cell repertoires in COVID-19. Study details: Specimens from acute and convalescent COVID-19 originated in the United States, Italy and Spain. From T cells, B-cell-depleted T cells, or PBMCs came the material, which was cDNA or gDNA.

In the original analysis: Reference gene primer amplification gave nucleated cell count estimates. This table comes from immunoSEQ multiplex PCR, and its TCRdb copy is limited to in-frame clones, with some not included. Clonal size and the V and J genes are those of that table, whereas D and trimming came from the DNA. The table has 85,000 to 120,000 clones, 60% to 80% seen once; the top ten hold around 0.92%. Per germline, CDR1 SGHRS and CDR2 YFSETQ. The length of the CDR3 is 14 residues. V shed 2 bases and J shed 4 bases, with 7 bases lying between them. The V call is TRBV5-1, the J call TRBJ2-6; a possible D gene is TRBD2 (5 bases). The sequence was collected from a human donor with acute or convalescent COVID-19. The donor label of this sample is uncertain. Sequenced material: peripheral blood. CDR3 nucleotides: TGCGCCAGCAGCTTCGGCGGGGGGGCCAACGTCCTGACTTTC. Protein: CASSFGGGANVLTF.